Presented here are 21 T cell receptor beta chains from one specimen sequenced in a study of T-cell reconstitution after alpha-beta-depleted transplantation in children. Unique molecular identifiers featured in how the TCRbeta library was prepared. TCRdb used MiXCR to reprocess the PCR reads, holding one entry per CDR3 protein. The sample lists a few hundred thousand distinct CDR3 sequences, roughly a quarter seen once, with 2% to 3% in the top ten. This sample comprised PBMCs, obtained before TCRalphabeta/CD19-depleted stem cell transplant. These receptors were taken from a girl under 10 years old with Fanconi anemia, due to receive a stem cell transplant.

In its sample, this clonotype was seen a few times. V usage is TRBV18 and J usage is TRBJ1-6; D ambiguous. V lost 3 bases and J lost 8, with 8 bases in between. CDR1 and CDR2 from the germline V gene are KGHSH and LQKENI. The CDR3 runs 13 residues. Written as DNA, the CDR3 is TGTGCCAGCTCACCCCTGGTGGATTCACCCCTCCACTTT. It yields the protein CASSPLVDSPLHF.

Only a few counts were recorded for this clonotype. The chain links TRBV27 to TRBJ2-1, with 9 nucleotides matching TRBD1. V was pared by 2 bases and J by 4 bases, with 3 bases of the junction left unmatched. CDR1 is MNHEY, CDR2 SMNVEV, per germline (reference sequence). The length of the CDR3 is 15 residues. The chain's CDR3 is CASSLKGTGYNEQFF. The CDR3 DNA sequence: TGTGCCAGCAGTTTAAAGGGGACAGGGTACAATGAGCAGTTCTTC.

This chain uses TRBV29-1 with TRBJ2-5; D is undetermined. CDR1 and CDR2 from the germline V gene are SQVTM and ANQGSEA. Trimming removed 4 bases from V and 5 bases from J, with 14 bases in between. The CDR3 length is 13 residues. CDR3 nucleotides: TGCAGCGTTGGTGTCAGTCAAGGGGAGACCCAGTACTTC. Its protein product is CSVGVSQGETQYF.

The chain couples TRBV29-1 to TRBJ1-2, with 9 bases aligning to TRBD1. The J segment lost 5 bases and the V segment lost 6 bases, leaving 7 bases of the junction unmatched. The CDR3 is made up of 13 amino acids. In germline, CDR1 is SQVTM, CDR2 ANQGSEA. The CDR3 bases are TGCAGCGTAGGACCGACAGGGGGATATGGCTACACCTTC. Protein sequence: CSVGPTGGYGYTF.

This clonotype was counted many times. This chain links TRBV6-5 with TRBJ1-5; no reliable D call. CDR1 MNHEY and CDR2 SVGAGI come from the germline V gene. The length of the CDR3 is 15 residues. Trimming cost V 6 bases and J 3 bases, with 15 bases left between them. Written as DNA, the CDR3 is TGTGCCAGCAGAAGGTCCCTTGTAGACAATCAGCCCCAGCATTTT. Protein sequence: CASRRSLVDNQPQHF.

This clonotype was seen only a few times. The V gene is TRBV7-9, the J gene TRBJ2-5; D uncertain. V lost 1 base, J lost 2 bases, and 8 bases lay in between. Germline CDR1 is SEHNR and CDR2 is FQNEAQ (reference sequence). The CDR3 runs to 14 residues. CDR3 sequence reads: CASSLVIQQETQYF. CDR3 DNA sequence: TGTGCCAGCAGCTTAGTGATACAGCAAGAGACCCAGTACTTC.

The rearrangement joins TRBV7-2 to TRBJ2-3, with TRBD2 matching over 7 bases. The V gene end was trimmed by 1 base and the J gene end by 2 bases; junction bases not matched to a gene: 6. This CDR3 has 16 amino acids. The germline V gene has CDR1 SGHTA and CDR2 FQGNSA. The CDR3 is CASSLDLAVNTDTQYF. The CDR3 DNA reads TGTGCCAGCAGCTTAGACCTAGCGGTGAACACAGATACGCAGTATTTT.

The rearrangement uses TRBV5-1 and TRBJ2-5; TRBD1 is a possible D gene (6 bases). The germline V and J ends were trimmed by 1 base and 2 bases, with 12 bases remaining between them. Germline-derived CDR1 and CDR2 are SGHRS and YFSETQ. CDR3 length equals 15 residues. The CDR3 sequence: CASSLWDTSQETQYF. In DNA, the CDR3 is TGCGCCAGCAGCTTGTGGGACACCTCTCAAGAGACCCAGTACTTC. Full variable domain (remainder filled in from reference TRBV5-1 and TRBJ2-5): KAGVTQTPRYLIKTRGQQVTLSCSPISGHRSVSWYQQTPGQGLQFLFEYFSETQRNKGNFPGRFSGRQFSNSRSEMNVSTLELGDSALYLCASSLWDTSQETQYFGPGTRLLVL.

The genes are TRBV29-1 and TRBJ2-2; D is tentatively TRBD1 or TRBD2 (7 bases each). In germline, CDR1 is SQVTM, CDR2 ANQGSEA. The CDR3 sequence is 16 residues long. V was cut by 4 bases and J by 0 bases, with 15 bases left in between. The CDR3 region has the DNA TGCAGCGTTGGAAGGGGAGGGGGCGCGAACACCGGGGAGCTGTTTTTT. This translates into CSVGRGGGANTGELFF.

This clonotype was observed many times. The V call is TRBV12-3 or TRBV12-4, the J call TRBJ2-1; D possibly matches TRBD1 or TRBD2 (5 bases each). Trimming removed 2 bases from V and 0 bases from J, with 8 bases in between. CDR3 length: 15 residues. In DNA form, the CDR3 reads TGTGCCAGCAGTTTACGAGGGGCCTCCTACAATGAGCAGTTCTTC. Translating gives CASSLRGASYNEQFF.

This chain connects TRBV11-2 to TRBJ2-3; TRBD2 is a possible D gene (5 bases). V lost 5 bases to trimming and J lost 6 bases, with 12 bases between them. The CDR3 covers 13 residues. CDR1 is SGHAT and CDR2 is FQNNGV in the germline V gene. Here the CDR3 reads CASSLRVADTQYF. CDR3 DNA: TGTGCCAGCAGCCTCCGGGTAGCGGATACGCAGTATTTT. The entire variable domain, with the rest obtained from reference TRBV11-2 and TRBJ2-3, is as follows: EAGVAQSPRYKIIEKRQSVAFWCNPISGHATLYWYQQILGQGPKLLIQFQNNGVVDDSQLPKDRFSAERLKGVDSTLKIQPAKLEDSAVYLCASSLRVADTQYFGPGTRLTVL.

The V gene is TRBV20-1, the J gene TRBJ1-4; no clear D gene. The V end lost 1 base, the J end lost 2 bases, and 8 bases lay between the germline ends. The CDR3 is made up of 14 amino acids. Looked up from germline, CDR1 is DFQATT and CDR2 is SNEGSKA (reference sequence). CDR3 bases: TGCAGTGCTAGAGTTGACTGGACTAATGAAAAACTGTTTTTT. Translation: CSARVDWTNEKLFF.

This clonotype was seen ten or more times. This rearrangement joins TRBV29-1 to TRBJ1-2, with a tentative D call TRBD1 (6 bases). V lost 4 bases, J lost 2 bases, and 20 bases lay in between. The CDR3 has 16 amino acids. Germline CDR1 reads SQVTM; CDR2 reads ANQGSEA. The CDR3 sequence is CSVAFKGGITNYGYTF. Here the CDR3 DNA reads TGCAGCGTTGCCTTTAAGGGGGGGATTACGAACTATGGCTACACCTTC.

This clonotype was counted at least ten times. The chain links TRBV29-1 to TRBJ2-5; tentative D call: TRBD2 (6 bases). Germline lookup yields CDR1 SQVTM and CDR2 ANQGSEA. CDR3 size: 18 residues. The ends were cut back, 0 bases at V and 0 bases at J, with 20 bases in the middle. The CDR3 spells CSVEDYQLRGVYQETQYF. The CDR3 region has the DNA TGCAGCGTTGAAGACTACCAATTGCGGGGCGTTTACCAAGAGACCCAGTACTTC.

This clonotype was recorded many times. The chain joins TRBV25-1 to TRBJ2-7; 9 nucleotides line up with TRBD1. Germline values: CDR1 MGHDK, CDR2 SYGVNS. CDR3 size: 16 residues. The junction had 4 bases not matched to a gene; V was cut back by 1 base and J by 0 bases. CDR3 sequence: CASSESPGQGSYEQYF. CDR3 DNA: TGTGCCAGCAGTGAATCACCGGGACAGGGCTCCTACGAGCAGTACTTC.

The rearrangement uses TRBV29-1 and TRBJ1-4; D is unclear. The CDR3 consists of 13 residues. Between the trimmed V and J ends, which lost 4 bases and 4 bases, there was a span of 10 bases. The germline V gene encodes CDR1 SQVTM and CDR2 ANQGSEA. DNA for the CDR3: TGCAGCGTTGTTCTAGGTGGTAATGAAAAACTGTTTTTT. Protein: CSVVLGGNEKLFF.

This clonotype was observed at least ten times. V usage is TRBV7-9 and J usage is TRBJ2-7; the D is unclear. The germline V gene has CDR1 SEHNR and CDR2 FQNEAQ (reference sequence). The CDR3 loop spans 14 amino acids. Trimming took off 1 base at V and 2 bases at J, with 9 bases between the two ends. CDR3 residues: CASSLVSAAYEQYF. CDR3 sequence (DNA): TGTGCCAGCAGCTTAGTGTCAGCAGCCTACGAGCAGTACTTC.

This clonotype was observed a handful of times. The V call is TRBV27, the J call TRBJ1-4; 8 bases map to TRBD1. Unmatched junction bases numbered 16, after V lost 5 bases and J lost 8 bases. There are 17 residues in the CDR3. Germline lookup yields CDR1 MNHEY and CDR2 SMNVEV (reference sequence). CDR3 sequence reads: CASSTTGNQGAGEKLFF. CDR3 coding DNA: TGTGCCAGCAGTACGACCGGTAACCAGGGGGCCGGCGAAAAACTGTTTTTT.

V gene TRBV5-6 combines with J gene TRBJ2-3; 7 nucleotides match TRBD1. The CDR3 runs to 17 residues. V dropped 3 bases and J dropped 3; count of bases not matched to a gene: 13. The germline gives CDR1 SGHDT, CDR2 YYEEEE. The CDR3 spells CASSSPLDRVNTDTQYF. The CDR3 DNA sequence: TGTGCCAGCAGCTCCCCCCTCGACAGGGTCAATACAGATACGCAGTATTTT.

The V and J genes are TRBV4-2 and TRBJ2-2; D possibly corresponds to TRBD2 (6 bases). V was clipped by 0 bases and J by 6 bases, with 14 bases between them. The CDR3 is made up of 16 amino acids. Germline V gene lookup returns CDR1 LGHNA and CDR2 YNFKEQ. The CDR3 bases are TGTGCCAGCAGCCAAGATGGCGGGGTGGTCGCCGGGGAGCTGTTTTTT. Protein product: CASSQDGGVVAGELFF.

This clonotype was detected many times. CDR3 loop: CASSLSPSHSEPGQPKETQYF. In DNA form, the CDR3 reads TGTGCCAGCAGCTTATCGCCGTCACACTCGGAACCGGGACAGCCTAAAGAGACCCAGTACTTC. The chain links TRBV7-4 to TRBJ2-5; 7 bases fit TRBD1. Germline assignment: CDR1 SGHVT and CDR2 SQSDAQ. This CDR3 has 21 amino acids. J lost 3 bases, V lost 2 bases, and 24 bases had no gene match.